These 9 T cell receptor beta chains came from one sample sequenced in a study of blood T cell repertoires in COVID-19. TCRdb's table, derived via immunoSEQ multiplex PCR, lists solely in-frame clones and lacks some. The profile shows fewer than 80,000 clones, roughly 75% of them singletons. The sample taken for sequencing was peripheral blood. Every receptor here comes from a human donor in a cohort sampled during active COVID-19.

A few counts support this clone. The gene calls are TRBV5-8 and TRBJ1-1; D is unclear. This CDR3 has 12 amino acids. The germline gives CDR1 SGHTS, CDR2 YDEGEE. Trimming removed 4 bases at V and 6 bases at J, with 10 bases between. The CDR3 loop is CASSPPRAEAFF. The CDR3 DNA reads TGTGCCAGCAGCCCCCCACGAGCTGAAGCTTTCTTT.

This chain joins TRBV19 and TRBJ1-2, with TRBD1 identical over 9 bases. V shed 8 bases, J shed 5 bases, and the junction held 6 bases outside the gene matches. Germline CDR1 LNHDA, CDR2 SQIVND (reference sequence). The CDR3 covers 13 residues. The CDR3 coding sequence is TGTGCCAGTGCTACAGGGGGCGCTTATGGCTACACCTTC. Translating gives CASATGGAYGYTF.

The J gene is TRBJ2-7, the V gene TRBV21-1; TRBD1 is the table's D call and was not checked against the DNA. TRBV21-1 is termed a pseudogene. The CDR3 is 19 amino acids. DNA of the CDR3: TGTGCCAGCAGCGCCCACTTAAAGAACCCGGGACAGGTCTCCTACGAGCAGTACTTC. This sequence encodes CASSAHLKNPGQVSYEQYF.

This clone was picked up one time. The V and J genes are TRBV7-6 and TRBJ2-7, with 7 bases lining up with TRBD1. The V gene's germline CDR1 is SGHVS and CDR2 FNYEAQ. The CDR3 extends over 15 amino acids. The V and J ends lost 1 base and 4 bases, in that order; junction bases with no gene match: 7. The DNA of the CDR3 is TGTGCCAGCAGCTTAGGTCGTGGACAGGTTTACGAGCAGTACTTC. Encoded protein: CASSLGRGQVYEQYF.

V usage is TRBV5-4 and J usage is TRBJ1-2; D remains unclear. This CDR3 spans 13 amino acids. V shed 0 bases and J shed 2 bases, with 5 bases lying between them. The V gene's germline CDR1 is SGHNT and CDR2 YYREEE (reference sequence). DNA for the CDR3: TGTGCCAGCAGCTTGGACGGGAACTATGGCTACACCTTC. Translating gives CASSLDGNYGYTF.

In its sample, this clone was seen a few times. This chain uses TRBV18 with TRBJ2-7; weak D call: TRBD2 (6 bases). Germline CDR1 reads KGHSH; CDR2 reads LQKENI. V dropped 4 bases and J dropped 1 base, with 11 bases sitting between them. This CDR3 region has 14 residues. The CDR3 loop reads CASSLYRESYEQYF. As DNA, the CDR3 is TGTGCCAGCTCACTGTACCGGGAGTCCTACGAGCAGTACTTC. The full variable domain, with the rest looked up from reference TRBV18 and TRBJ2-7, is NAGVMQNPRHLVRRRGQEARLRCSPMKGHSHVYWYRQLPEEGLKFMVYLQKENIIDESGMPKERFSAEFPKEGPSILRIQQVVRGDSAAYFCASSLYRESYEQYFGPGTRLTVT.

This sequence joins TRBV19 and TRBJ1-1, with D possibly matching TRBD1 (6 bases). The CDR3 totals 14 residues. Germline-derived CDR1 and CDR2 are LNHDA and SQIVND (reference sequence). The V end lost 6 bases, the J end lost 2 bases, and 13 bases lay between the germline ends. CDR3 in amino acids: CASRVDRSNTEAFF. The CDR3 DNA sequence: TGTGCCAGTAGGGTCGACAGGAGCAACACTGAAGCTTTCTTT.

This chain joins TRBV28 and TRBJ2-2, with TRBD2 matching 10 bases. Germline values: CDR1 MDHEN, CDR2 SYDVKM. V trimming: 6 bases; J trimming: 4 bases; junction bases outside the gene matches: 14. The CDR3 is made up of 18 amino acids. The CDR3 reads CASSPRLAGVGGTGELFF. The CDR3 nucleotides are TGTGCCAGCAGCCCTCGGCTAGCGGGAGTCGGGGGCACCGGGGAGCTGTTTTTT. Full variable domain (remainder filled in from reference TRBV28 and TRBJ2-2): DVKVTQSSRYLVKRTGEKVFLECVQDMDHENMFWYRQDPGLGLRLIYFSYDVKMKEKGDIPEGYSVSREKKERFSLILESASTNQTSMYLCASSPRLAGVGGTGELFFGEGSRLTVL.

Worth noting for this clone: The germline gene is not matched at one end of the junction; a read error may be the cause. The chain employs TRBV4-3 and TRBJ1-4; D is uncertain. Germline loops: CDR1 LGHNA, CDR2 YSLEER. The CDR3 has 13 residues. CDR3 sequence (DNA): TGCGCCAGCAGTCAAGCTATCTCTGAAAAACTGTTTTTT. It codes for CASSQAISEKLFF.